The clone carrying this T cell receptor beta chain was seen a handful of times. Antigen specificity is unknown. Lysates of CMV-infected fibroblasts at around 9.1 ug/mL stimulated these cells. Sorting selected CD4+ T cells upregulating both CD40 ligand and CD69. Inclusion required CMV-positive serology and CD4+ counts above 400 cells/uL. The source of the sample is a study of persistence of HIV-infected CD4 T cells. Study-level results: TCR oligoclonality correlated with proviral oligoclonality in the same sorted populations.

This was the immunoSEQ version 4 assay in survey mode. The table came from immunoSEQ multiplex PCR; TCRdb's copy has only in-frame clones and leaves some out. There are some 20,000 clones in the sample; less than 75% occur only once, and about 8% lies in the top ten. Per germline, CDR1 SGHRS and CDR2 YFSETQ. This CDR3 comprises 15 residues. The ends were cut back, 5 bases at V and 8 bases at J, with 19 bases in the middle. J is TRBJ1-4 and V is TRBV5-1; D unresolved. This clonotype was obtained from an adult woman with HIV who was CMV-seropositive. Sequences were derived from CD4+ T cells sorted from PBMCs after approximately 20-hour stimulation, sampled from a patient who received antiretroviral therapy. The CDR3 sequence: CASRRVRVRSEKLFF. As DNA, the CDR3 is TGCGCCAGCAGGAGGGTGAGGGTAAGAAGCGAAAAACTGTTTTTT. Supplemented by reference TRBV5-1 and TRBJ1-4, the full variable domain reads KAGVTQTPRYLIKTRGQQVTLSCSPISGHRSVSWYQQTPGQGLQFLFEYFSETQRNKGNFPGRFSGRQFSNSRSEMNVSTLELGDSALYLCASRRVRVRSEKLFFGSGTQLSVL.